This T cell receptor (beta chain) appears in the sequencing data of a study of OX40 agonist ivuxolimab in advanced cancers. Produced via immunoSEQ multiplex PCR; TCRdb's table is partial and in-frame only. The data show roughly 63,000 clones, 80% to 90% seen once. The CDR3 is 13 residues long. V was trimmed by 2 bases and J by 8 bases, leaving 10 bases between them. The V gene's germline CDR1 is SGDLS and CDR2 YYNGEE. This receptor was identified in an adult with an advanced solid tumor such as melanoma, head and neck, liver or kidney cancer. Material: CD4+ or CD8+ T cells sorted from blood, obtained in a trial of the OX40 agonist ivuxolimab. The rearrangement joins TRBV9 to TRBJ1-4, with D hard to call. Written as DNA, the CDR3 is TGTGCCAGCAGCGTTAGTCCGGGGGAAAAACTGTTTTTT. Translating it yields CASSVSPGEKLFF.